This TCR beta chain was sequenced for a study of shared T cell receptors in the human thymus. Repertoires were generated with immunoSEQ multiplex PCR, while TCRdb's copy carries only in-frame clones and drops some. The repertoire has some 700,000 clones, 70% to 90% of them found once; the top ten carry around 0.0094%. The CDR3 extends over 16 amino acids. V was cut by 5 bases and J by 0 bases, with 15 bases left in between. In germline, CDR1 is LNHDA, CDR2 SQIVND (reference sequence). The sample was also linked to a second study, of human thymus T cells.

The sample was thymocytes. This sequence originates from a girl under three years old with a congenital heart defect. The genes are TRBV19 and TRBJ2-3; D may be TRBD2 (6 bases). The CDR3 protein is CASSPGASASTDTQYF. The DNA of the CDR3 is TGTGCCAGTAGTCCCGGGGCTAGCGCTAGCACAGATACGCAGTATTTT.